The clone carrying this TCR beta chain was counted only a few times. The antigen remains unidentified. Germline assignment: CDR1 SGHRS and CDR2 YFSETQ. Trimming cost V 0 bases and J 6 bases, with 6 bases left between them. The CDR3 runs 13 residues. Template switching added a universal primer site; cDNA carried unique molecular identifiers. TCRdb reprocessed the 5' RACE reads via MiXCR and lists one record per CDR3 protein. The sample consists of about 530,000 distinct CDR3 sequences, about 20% of them appearing once. These data originate in a study of identical twins. Study-wide results and caveats: Researchers caution that invariant MAIT and iNKT cells could partly confound zero-insertion analyses. Cord blood beta clonotypes present at high abundance carried fewer insertions; no such pattern appeared in memory repertoires.

A further study also used this sample, focusing on yellow fever vaccine responses in identical twins.

Source material: CD4+ T cells sorted from blood. This rearrangement joins TRBV5-1 to TRBJ2-2; the D is unclear. The receptor comes from a woman aged 18-29 years in good health. The CDR3 nucleotides read TGCGCCAGCAGCTTGGCAAGATCCGGGGAGCTGTTTTTT. Translation: CASSLARSGELFF.